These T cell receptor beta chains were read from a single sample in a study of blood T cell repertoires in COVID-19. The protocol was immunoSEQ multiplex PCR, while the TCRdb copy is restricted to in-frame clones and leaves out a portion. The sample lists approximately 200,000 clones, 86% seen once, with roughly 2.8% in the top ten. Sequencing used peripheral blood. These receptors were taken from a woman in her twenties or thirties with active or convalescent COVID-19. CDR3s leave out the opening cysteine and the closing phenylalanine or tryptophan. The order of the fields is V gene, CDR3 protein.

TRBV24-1	ATIRGGNEQF
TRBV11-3	ASSLDPWGRGTNEKLF
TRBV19	ASSIGDRGPYGYT
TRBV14	ASSQVLRNSPLH
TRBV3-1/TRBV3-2	ASRHHYRDMTLPPNTGELF
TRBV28	ASSVRTGAPYEQY
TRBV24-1	ATSDIGGGNRNYGYT
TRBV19	ASSIQGARRYGYT
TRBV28	ASRHPPGQGYGYT
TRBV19	ASSPGQGPIGELF
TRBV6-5	ASTYTSGGYT
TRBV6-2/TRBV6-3	ASSYSLFGSYYEQY
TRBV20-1	SASSGARGTEAF
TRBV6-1	ASSEAAGSREAF
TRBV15	ATSRERRSENIQY
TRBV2	ASSEGSGPTGELF
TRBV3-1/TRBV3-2	ASSQATSGSYEQY
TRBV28	ASIGGGLYEQY
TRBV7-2	ASSTSGTGHNEQF
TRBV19	ASSIRGRGQRSTEAF
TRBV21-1	ASSRHYEQY
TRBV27	ASSSIGLAGREQY
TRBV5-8	ASSLRGQGTGGYYGYT
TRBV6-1	ASSARTSGGASSYNEQF
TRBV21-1	ASSPHVGSGMNTEAF
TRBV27	ASSPDRGRHRGYT
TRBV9	ASSPRTGVYEQY
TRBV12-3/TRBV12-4	ASSINRGTEAF
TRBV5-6	ASSRTGDTEAF
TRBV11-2	ASSLVSGNEQF
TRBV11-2	ASSLPTQGNMNTEAF
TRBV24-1	ATSDRLMTGWNTGELF
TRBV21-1	ASSKDRRGSREQF
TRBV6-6	ASSGQGGYTEAF
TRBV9	ASSAGTSGGYEQY
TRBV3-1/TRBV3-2	ASSQDSSGSGTGELF
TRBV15	ATSREVGGYGYT
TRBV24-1	ATSDGRMTGLGETQY
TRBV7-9	ASSASGALSYEQY
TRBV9	ASSVDGKRGAF
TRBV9	ASSPSTGVNGKETQY
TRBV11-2	ASSFTSLAPSYEQY
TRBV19	ASLSGGFYNEQF
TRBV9	ASSAPQGTGGPIGTEAF
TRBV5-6	ASRWTGTAYGYT
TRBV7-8	ASSLDPYRGHSNQPQH
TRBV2	ASSAEETQY
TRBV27	ASSSGLAVSYEQY
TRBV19	ASSTGGDTEAF
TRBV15	ATSRVGLAGGPRTGELF
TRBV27	ASRESGGNKNIQY
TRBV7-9	ASSLEPYNEQF
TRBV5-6	ASSWGDSVNEQF
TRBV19	ASSMSAGTDKAF
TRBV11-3	ASGQNSGNTIY